This T cell receptor (beta chain) was captured by sequencing in a study of T cells in localized non-small cell lung cancer. Broader study findings: Highest T cell clonality was seen in uninvolved adjacent lung, surpassing that measured in tumor. Researchers found a median around 58 of the top 100 tumor clones in adjacent lung.

From germline, CDR1 is SGHRS and CDR2 YFSETQ. V lost 6 bases to trimming and J lost 1 base, with 5 bases between them. The CDR3 loop spans 11 amino acids. Details on this clone: Antigen unknown.

Here immunoSEQ multiplex PCR was the method, and the copy in TCRdb shows in-frame clones only, minus some. The table lists around 100,000 clones, roughly 87% of them singletons. This chain connects TRBV5-1 to TRBJ2-7, with unresolved D. The sequencing used peripheral blood, collected before any cancer treatment. The receptor was isolated from a man aged 35-75 years with stage I squamous cell lung carcinoma. CDR3 sequence reads: CASMGSYEQYF. The CDR3 DNA follows: TGCGCCAGCATGGGGTCCTACGAGCAGTACTTC.